These 23 T cell receptor beta chains were sequenced from one sample in a study of regulatory T cells in long-lasting Graves disease (dated by TCRdb to about 2021). The library relied on multiplex PCR. Instrument used: Illumina HiSeq 4000. iRepertoire HTBI primers and Arm-PCR amplification of CDR3 regions were used to construct TCR beta libraries. The public reads were reanalyzed by TCRdb: fastp trimming at Q25, MiXCR alignment, in-frame beta chains only. Rows with a matching CDR3 protein are joined into one entry that keeps the most common DNA and genes. The sample data list under 400,000 distinct CDR3 sequences, and approximately 15% of these were observed just once. Less than 35% of the sample lies in the top ten. The time point label for this specimen denotes: newly diagnosed GD, antithyroid drugs for less than 3 months. For both TCR sequencing and RNA sequencing, RNA was extracted from PBMCs in TRIzol.

The same data also contributed to another study, on T cells in Graves' hyperthyroidism and ophthalmopathy.

The material sequenced was peripheral blood mononuclear cells (PBMCs), taken at new diagnosis, from a patient treated with antithyroid drugs. The receptor source for this set is a middle-aged man with Graves disease. Donor details come from another sample of the same person, matched by shared clones.

Only a few counts were recorded for this clonotype. Sequence at one end of the junction differs from germline and may be a read error. This sequence joins TRBV7-8 and TRBJ2-1, with 14 bases that match TRBD2. The CDR3 spans 14 residues. Germline CDR1 and CDR2: SGHVS and FQNEAQ. CDR3 DNA: TGTGCCAGCAGCCCCCCGGGACTAGCGGGGGCCCCGGGCTTC. This gives the protein CASSPPGLAGAPGF.

A word on this clonotype: Since a much larger clone is just one base distant, this may be a read error. CDR3 in amino acids: CTSSERGTAYNEQFF. The CDR3, as DNA: TGTACCAGCAGTGAGCGAGGGACCGCCTACAATGAGCAGTTCTTC. The chain uses TRBV2 and TRBJ2-1; D is tentatively TRBD1 or TRBD2 (5 bases each). This CDR3 has 15 residues. Germline lookup yields CDR1 SNHLY and CDR2 FYNNEI.

This clonotype was counted many times. J is TRBJ2-2 and V is TRBV11-3; D gene uncertain. The V end lost 3 bases, the J end lost 1 base, and 6 bases lay between the germline ends. This CDR3 is 14 amino acids long. Per the germline V gene, CDR1 is SGHNT and CDR2 is YENEEA. CDR3 protein: CASSFGGNTGELFF. The CDR3 DNA follows: TGTGCCAGCAGCTTCGGTGGGAACACCGGGGAGCTGTTTTTT. The full variable domain, with the rest looked up from reference TRBV11-3 and TRBJ2-2, is EAGVVQSPRYKIIEKKQPVAFWCNPISGHNTLYWYLQNLGQGPELLIRYENEEAVDDSQLPKDRFSAERLKGVDSTLKIQPAELGDSAVYLCASSFGGNTGELFFGEGSRLTVL.

This clonotype was recorded many times. The V gene is TRBV6-9, the J gene TRBJ1-5; D call uncertain. CDR3 length: 15 residues. Trimming cost V 3 bases and J 3 bases, with 12 bases left between them. Germline-derived CDR1 and CDR2 are MNHGY and SVAAGI. As DNA, the CDR3 is TGTGCCAGCAGTTACCCCGCGCAGTTCAATCAGCCCCAGCATTTT. Translation gives CASSYPAQFNQPQHF.

This clonotype was seen at least ten times. V is TRBV27 and J is TRBJ2-5; either TRBD1 or TRBD2 may supply D (5 bases each). Germline V CDR1 and CDR2: MNHEY, SMNVEV (reference sequence). V was cut by 6 bases and J by 4 bases, with 18 bases left in between. This CDR3 comprises 15 residues. The CDR3, as DNA: TGTGCCAGCAGCCCCTCCGGGGCCCAGATAGAGACCCAGTACTTC. Amino acids: CASSPSGAQIETQYF.

This clonotype was found many times. The genes are TRBV6-2 or TRBV6-3 and TRBJ2-1, with TRBD2 matching 10 bases. V lost 5 bases and J lost 7; bases outside the gene matches: 8. Germline V gene lookup returns CDR1 MNHEY and CDR2 SVGEGT. The CDR3 sequence is 15 residues long. The CDR3 nucleotides read TGTGCCAGCAGTCCATTGAGCGGGGGGGGGAATGAGCAGTTCTTC. This gives the protein CASSPLSGGGNEQFF.

This clonotype was detected only a few times. The chain links TRBV4-3 to TRBJ2-1; D is undetermined. CDR1 and CDR2 (germline): LGHNA, YSLEER. The CDR3 loop spans 16 amino acids. Trimming left V 0 bases short and J 2 bases short, with 11 bases between. CDR3 amino acids: CASSQEPRPTYNEQFF. The CDR3 coding sequence is TGCGCCAGCAGCCAAGAGCCCCGGCCGACCTACAATGAGCAGTTCTTC.

This clonotype turned up a few times. This chain joins TRBV5-5 and TRBJ2-4; 8 positions match TRBD1. The V segment lost 1 base and the J segment 6 bases; nucleotides outside the gene matches: 3. Germline V gene lookup returns CDR1 SGHKS and CDR2 YYEKEE (reference sequence). The CDR3 has 14 amino acids. DNA of the CDR3: TGTGCCAGCAGCTTGTGGACAGGGAGAAACATTCAGTACTTC. As protein: CASSLWTGRNIQYF.

This clonotype was counted at least ten times. The gene calls are TRBV2 and TRBJ1-2, with 7 nucleotides matching TRBD1. Germline CDR1 and CDR2: SNHLY and FYNNEI. The V segment lost 6 bases and the J segment 7 bases; nucleotides outside the gene matches: 8. This CDR3 is built from 13 residues. The CDR3 DNA sequence: TGTGCCAGCAGGACAGGGTCGCCGTCTGGCTACACCTTC. Its protein product is CASRTGSPSGYTF.

This clonotype was seen many times. The J gene is TRBJ1-1, the V gene TRBV18, with 12 positions matching TRBD1. CDR1 and CDR2 (germline): KGHSH, LQKENI. This CDR3 is built from 16 residues. Trimming removed 5 bases from V and 0 bases from J; junction bases left unmatched: 4. The CDR3 nucleotides are TGTGCCAGCTCATCGGGACAGGGGGCGCTGAACACTGAAGCTTTCTTT. Translated, it gives CASSSGQGALNTEAFF.

Only a few counts were recorded for this clonotype. The chain links TRBV24-1 to TRBJ1-4, with D perhaps TRBD1 (5 bases). Per the germline V gene, CDR1 is KGHDR and CDR2 is SFDVKD. The CDR3 length is 14 residues. V was cut by 6 bases and J by 5 bases, with 12 bases left in between. The CDR3 spells CATSTGGRNEKLFF. In DNA, the CDR3 is TGTGCCACCAGTACAGGCGGACGAAATGAAAAACTGTTTTTT.

This clonotype was observed at least ten times. The chain joins TRBV2 to TRBJ2-7; 14 positions match TRBD2. The trim removed 2 bases at V and 4 bases at J, leaving 10 bases unmatched. The CDR3 contains 18 residues. Per germline, CDR1 SNHLY and CDR2 FYNNEI. This CDR3 is CASSEIMGLAGATYEQYF. The CDR3 DNA reads TGTGCCAGCAGTGAAATTATGGGACTAGCGGGGGCAACTTACGAGCAGTACTTC.

Of note for this clonotype: It differs at one base from a far larger clone, so likely a read error. The genes are TRBV5-1 and TRBJ2-1; D is perhaps TRBD1 (6 bases). Per germline, CDR1 SGHRS and CDR2 YFSETQ. This CDR3 region has 12 residues. V lost 4 bases, J lost 10 bases, and 12 bases lay in between. In nucleotides, the CDR3 is TGCGCCAGCAGCGAGGGGGTCTACGAGCAGTTCTTC. It codes for CASSEGVYEQFF.

This clonotype was found many times. This chain links TRBV6-2 or TRBV6-3 with TRBJ1-1; 7 positions agree with TRBD1. Per germline, CDR1 MNHEY and CDR2 SVGEGT. The length of the CDR3 is 14 residues. Trimming removed 0 bases from V and 3 bases from J; junction bases left unmatched: 1. As DNA, the CDR3 is TGTGCCAGCAGTTACTCGCAGGGGGACACTGAAGCTTTCTTT. Its translation: CASSYSQGDTEAFF.

The chain carries TRBV29-1 and TRBJ2-2; D unresolved. CDR3 size: 14 residues. Trimming shortened V by 7 bases and J by 0 bases, and 12 bases separated the two germline ends. Germline-derived CDR1 and CDR2 are SQVTM and ANQGSEA. Here the CDR3 DNA reads TGCAGCGGTAGGGCCCAAGCGAACACCGGGGAGCTGTTTTTT. Amino acid sequence: CSGRAQANTGELFF.

J is TRBJ1-4 and V is TRBV2, with TRBD1 matching over 8 bases. V lost 6 bases, J lost 7 bases, and 10 bases stayed unmatched. The CDR3 has 15 amino acids. Germline-derived CDR1 and CDR2 are SNHLY and FYNNEI. Here the CDR3 DNA reads TGTGCCAGCAGCCTCTACAGGGGGGAGAGTGAAAAACTGTTTTTT. Its translation: CASSLYRGESEKLFF.

This sequence joins TRBV4-1 and TRBJ2-7, with TRBD2 matching over 8 bases. CDR3 size: 15 residues. Losses at the gene ends were 1 base for V and 11 bases for J; bases not matched to a gene: 13. CDR1 MGHRA and CDR2 YSYEKL come from the germline V gene. CDR3 DNA sequence: TGCGCCAGCAGCCAAGTTTGGTCGGGGGGGCCAGGGAAGTACTTC. Its protein is CASSQVWSGGPGKYF.

This clonotype occurred a few times. The rearrangement links TRBV24-1 to TRBJ2-3, with 12 bases aligning to TRBD1. V lost 4 bases and J lost 1; bases outside the gene matches: 5. The CDR3 is 17 amino acids. Looked up from germline, CDR1 is KGHDR and CDR2 is SFDVKD. This chain's CDR3 is CATSDRGQGAGTDTQYF. The CDR3, as DNA: TGTGCCACCAGTGACCGGGGACAGGGGGCTGGCACAGATACGCAGTATTTT.

This clonotype was seen ten or more times. CDR3 nucleotides: TGCGCCAGCAGCTTGGGGTTAGCGGGGCACACAGATACGCAGTATTTT. Its translation: CASSLGLAGHTDTQYF. This rearrangement joins TRBV5-1 to TRBJ2-3; TRBD2 agrees at 8 bases. The CDR3 is 16 residues long. CDR1 is SGHRS and CDR2 is YFSETQ in the germline V gene. V dropped 0 bases and J dropped 2; count of bases not matched to a gene: 5.

This chain uses TRBV6-2 or TRBV6-3 with TRBJ2-3; 11 bases map to TRBD2. The V and J ends lost 7 bases and 2 bases, in that order; junction bases with no gene match: 5. The CDR3 consists of 15 residues. Per the germline V gene, CDR1 is MNHEY and CDR2 is SVGEGT. CDR3 DNA sequence: TGTGCCAGCAAGCCTAGCGGGGGGACCACAGATACGCAGTATTTT. Its translation: CASKPSGGTTDTQYF.

The sample holds a few counts of this clonotype. The V call is TRBV9, the J call TRBJ2-2; 11 bases agree with TRBD2. Losses at the gene ends were 0 bases for V and 6 bases for J; bases not matched to a gene: 13. From germline, CDR1 is SGDLS and CDR2 YYNGEE. This CDR3 is built from 19 residues. The DNA of the CDR3 is TGTGCCAGCAGCGTAGGATTAGCGGGGGGGCCAAGGAAAGCCGGGGAGCTGTTTTTT. Translation: CASSVGLAGGPRKAGELFF.

This clonotype was detected ten times or more. The chain joins TRBV10-3 to TRBJ1-1; no definite D call. The germline V gene encodes CDR1 ENHRY and CDR2 SYGVKD. V was pared by 3 bases and J by 1 base, with 12 bases between. The CDR3 is 15 residues long. CDR3 amino acids: CAISDRGWQNTEAFF. The DNA for the CDR3 is TGTGCCATCAGTGATCGAGGGTGGCAGAACACTGAAGCTTTCTTT.

With regard to this clonotype: This clone may be a read error of a much larger clone one base away. The conserved final phenylalanine or tryptophan is absent from the CDR3, which likely points to a read error. The chain employs TRBV12-5 and TRBJ1-1; no definite D call. V was pared by 0 bases and J by 3 bases, with 11 bases between. The length of the CDR3 is 15 residues. The V gene's germline CDR1 is LGHNT and CDR2 FRNRAP. CDR3 sequence: CASGLVSSGDTEAFL. CDR3 DNA sequence: TGTGCTAGTGGTTTGGTATCCTCTGGGGACACTGAAGCTTTCCTT.